This T cell receptor (beta chain) emerged from a study of blood T cell repertoires in COVID-19. At the level of the study: The study drew acute and convalescent COVID-19 samples from the United States, Italy and Spain. T cells, B-cell-depleted T cells, or PBMCs supplied cDNA or gDNA.

Original handling: By means of reference gene primer amplification, nucleated cell counts were estimated. Assay used: immunoSEQ multiplex PCR; TCRdb lists only in-frame clones, some missing. That table gives V, J and clone size, and the DNA gave D and trimming. The profile shows 300,000 to 350,000 clones, around 87% of them singletons. Trimming removed 4 bases from V and 4 bases from J; junction bases left unmatched: 4. CDR3 size: 16 residues. Germline loops: CDR1 SGHRS, CDR2 YFSETQ. It was during active infection that Seattle patients were enrolled and then longitudinally followed. V is TRBV5-1 and J is TRBJ2-5, with TRBD2 matching over 16 bases. The specimen sequenced was peripheral blood. The origin of this receptor is a woman aged 40 to 50 with COVID-19, enrolled during active disease. The DNA of the CDR3 is TGCGCCAGCAGCCCGGGACTAGCGGGAGGGATAGAGACCCAGTACTTC. Encoded protein: CASSPGLAGGIETQYF.